These 7 T cell receptor beta chains originate from one sample sequenced in a study of cytomegalovirus exposure and HLA in healthy donors. Use of 60 Vbeta and 13 Jbeta primers characterized the PCR. Profiled with immunoSEQ multiplex PCR; TCRdb holds only in-frame clones, not every one. The repertoire includes some 200,000 clones, approximately 81% of them detected once, and less than 4.5% sits in the top ten. Sequencing was performed on PBMCs. These receptors were obtained from a man aged 50-59 years in good health and CMV-seronegative.

This chain connects TRBV2 to TRBJ1-1; the D is unclear. Trimming removed 10 bases at V and 1 base at J, with 16 bases between. The germline V gene encodes CDR1 SNHLY and CDR2 FYNNEI. CDR3 length equals 14 residues. For the CDR3, the DNA is TGTGCCACTGGCCGGGTTCGGGGGAACACTGAAGCTTTCTTT. Protein: CATGRVRGNTEAFF.

This clone was observed a few times. The chain uses TRBV10-2 and TRBJ1-2, with D possibly being TRBD1 (5 bases). Looked up from germline, CDR1 is WSHSY and CDR2 is SAAADI. Trimming cost V 6 bases and J 0 bases, with 8 bases left between them. CDR3 length: 13 residues. This CDR3 is CASRDTANYGYTF. Here the CDR3 DNA reads TGCGCCAGCAGGGACACCGCTAACTATGGCTACACCTTC.

This chain joins TRBV27 and TRBJ1-2; the match to TRBD1 covers 9 bases. V shed 2 bases, J shed 4 bases, and the junction held 5 bases outside the gene matches. The CDR3 sequence is 15 residues long. The germline V gene encodes CDR1 MNHEY and CDR2 SMNVEV (reference sequence). The CDR3: CASSLKGQGTYGYTF. CDR3 DNA: TGTGCCAGCAGTTTAAAGGGACAGGGCACCTATGGCTACACCTTC.

This sequence joins TRBV7-2 and TRBJ1-1; 7 bases are a match to TRBD1. Germline CDR1 reads SGHTA; CDR2 reads FQGNSA. The length of the CDR3 is 13 residues. The ends lost 5 bases at V and 5 bases at J; junction bases unmatched: 5. The CDR3 DNA sequence: TGTGCCAGCAGCACGGACAGGCGGACTGAAGCTTTCTTT. This translates into CASSTDRRTEAFF.

This chain connects TRBV30 to TRBJ2-7; 9 bases fit TRBD1. The CDR3 runs to 12 residues. Unmatched junction bases numbered 2, after V lost 5 bases and J lost 3 bases. CDR1 is GTSNPN and CDR2 is SVGIG in the germline V gene (reference sequence). In DNA form, the CDR3 reads TGTGCCTGGGGGACAGGGAGCTACGAGCAGTACTTC. Translation: CAWGTGSYEQYF.

The chain carries TRBV2 and TRBJ1-2; D remains ambiguous. The germline V gene has CDR1 SNHLY and CDR2 FYNNEI. This CDR3 contains 14 residues. V was trimmed by 5 bases and J by 7 bases, leaving 17 bases between them. The CDR3 coding sequence is TGTGCCAGCAGTCCGGGGTCACGACGGCCTGGCTACACCTTC. Protein product: CASSPGSRRPGYTF.

The chain's CDR3 is CASSFVDGVDYEQYF. The CDR3 DNA reads TGTGCCAGCAGCTTCGTGGACGGGGTTGACTACGAGCAGTACTTC. The chain combines TRBV7-2 with TRBJ2-7, with a tentative D call TRBD2 (5 bases). Germline V gene sequence: CDR1 SGHTA, CDR2 FQGNSA. The V end lost 3 bases, the J end lost 3 bases, and 15 bases lay between the germline ends. The CDR3 loop spans 15 amino acids.